This paragraph reports one T cell receptor gamma chain. The antigen is not known. LymphoTrack primers amplified TRG sequences from 200 ng of biopsy DNA. With CATT, TCRdb re-called clones from the multiplex PCR reads. Of 310 or so gamma-chain clones detected, 50% to 65% appear once; the ten largest clones hold roughly 72%. Nine to ten formalin-fixed paraffin-embedded scrolls, each 5 µm thick, supplied each case's genomic DNA. The V gene end was trimmed by 3 bases and the J gene end by 14 bases; junction bases not matched to a gene: 9. The CDR3 consists of 12 residues. The germline V gene encodes CDR1 EGSTGY and CDR2 YDSYTSSV. The source of the sample is a study of intestinal T cells in coeliac disease. Overall study: Controls in the TRG cohort averaged 54.8 years, coeliac patients approximately 15. General study results and limits: TRG clustering correctly classified 51 of 54 biopsies (approximately 94%). Using TRD kmers, classification was 22 of 22 correct; leave-one-out accuracy reportedly roughly 91%. Some TCR sequences were likely missing due to degraded FFPE-derived DNA.

The TCR comes from a human donor who served as a control with a normal duodenal biopsy, not a healthy volunteer. Sequenced material: a duodenal biopsy. This rearrangement joins TRGV4 to TRGJP1. The CDR3 loop is CATWDWFGFKIF. The CDR3 nucleotides read TGTGCCACCTGGGATTGGTTTGGTTTCAAGATATTT.